This TCR beta chain was captured in a study of blood T cell repertoires in COVID-19. About the study: Specimens from acute and convalescent COVID-19 originated in the United States, Italy and Spain. The cDNA or gDNA used as material had been derived from T cells, B-cell-depleted T cells, or PBMCs.

As processed by the authors: Amplification of reference gene primers provided the estimated nucleated cell counts. TCRdb's table, derived via immunoSEQ multiplex PCR, lists solely in-frame clones and lacks some. D and trimming were read from the DNA, whereas the V and J calls and clone size are those reported in that table. Of fewer than 350,000 clones in the sample, nearly 90% were seen once. About this clone itself: Different DNA sequences within this sample yield the same CDR3.

The receptor's source is a man younger than 35 with active or convalescent COVID-19. The sequencing input was peripheral blood.

The CDR3 DNA reads TGTGCCAGCAGCGCCGGGACAGTGAACACTGAAGCTTTCTTT. It yields the protein CASSAGTVNTEAFF. The chain combines TRBV9 with TRBJ1-1; 7 nucleotides line up with TRBD1. Germline V lookup: CDR1 SGDLS, CDR2 YYNGEE. This CDR3 contains 14 residues. Trimming at V came to 3 bases and at J to 0 bases, leaving 2 bases not matched to a gene.